These 5 T cell receptor beta chains originate from one sample sequenced in a study of blood T cell repertoires in COVID-19. The protocol was immunoSEQ multiplex PCR, while the TCRdb copy is restricted to in-frame clones and leaves out a portion. The repertoire includes 200,000 to 250,000 clones, 75% to 85% of them detected once, and 0.95% to 1.5% sits in the top ten. The source material was peripheral blood. The receptors come from a woman under 40 with COVID-19, enrolled during active disease.

The chain employs TRBV6-5 and TRBJ1-2; 9 nucleotides agree with TRBD1. CDR1 MNHEY and CDR2 SVGAGI come from the germline V gene. CDR3 size: 16 residues. V shed 2 bases, J shed 0 bases, and the junction held 4 bases outside the gene matches. The CDR3 spells CASSYRGTGSNYGYTF. The CDR3 nucleotides are TGTGCCAGCAGTTACCGCGGGACAGGGTCTAACTATGGCTACACCTTC.

V is TRBV3-1 (or the pseudogene TRBV3-2) and J is TRBJ2-7; 9 positions match TRBD2. The germline gives CDR1 LGHDT, CDR2 YNNKEL (reference sequence). Unmatched junction bases numbered 8, after V lost 6 bases and J lost 11 bases. The CDR3 contains 12 residues. The chain's CDR3 is CASSKAGGRKYF. In DNA, the CDR3 is TGTGCCAGCAGTAAAGCGGGGGGCCGTAAGTACTTC.

V and J are TRBV4-1 and TRBJ2-1; D remains unclear. Trimming pared 1 base from V and 8 bases from J, leaving 6 bases between. The CDR3 has 12 residues. Germline CDR1 and CDR2: MGHRA and YSYEKL. The CDR3 loop reads CASSQGLDEQFF. The CDR3 region has the DNA TGCGCCAGCAGCCAAGGACTGGATGAGCAGTTCTTC.

This chain uses TRBV9 with TRBJ2-7, with 8 bases identical to TRBD1. This CDR3 region has 15 residues. CDR1 and CDR2 (germline): SGDLS, YYNGEE. Trimming took 4 bases from V and 3 from J; bases not matched to a gene: 9. CDR3 sequence reads: CASSPQGAGGYEQYF. CDR3 DNA sequence: TGTGCCAGCAGCCCGCAGGGGGCCGGCGGCTACGAGCAGTACTTC.

The chain is built from TRBV9 and TRBJ2-1; 7 bases align to TRBD2. Germline loops: CDR1 SGDLS, CDR2 YYNGEE. With V trimmed by 4 bases and J by 8 bases, 12 bases remained unmatched. The CDR3 runs to 15 residues. The CDR3, as DNA: TGTGCCAGCAGCCTCACTAGCGCGAACCTCCATGAGCAGTTCTTC. Translation gives CASSLTSANLHEQFF.